The next 30 T cell receptor beta chains were all read from a single sample in a study of identical twins' blood T cells. TCRdb fed the 5' RACE reads into MiXCR, producing one record per CDR3 protein. Among fewer than 450,000 distinct CDR3 sequences listed, roughly 30% were seen once. Specimen: PBMCs. These receptors all stem from a woman aged 18 to 55 in good health.

This clonotype was seen only a few times. The chain links TRBV10-2 to TRBJ1-1; 7 bases match TRBD1. Germline CDR1 reads WSHSY; CDR2 reads SAAADI. This CDR3 region has 16 residues. V lost 3 bases, J lost 4 bases, and 11 bases stayed unmatched. The CDR3 sequence: CASSEPLKDRITEAFF. CDR3 bases: TGCGCCAGCAGTGAACCACTAAAGGACAGGATCACTGAAGCTTTCTTT.

The chain carries TRBV10-3 and TRBJ1-1; TRBD1 aligns across 11 bases. V lost 4 bases to trimming and J lost 7 bases; unmatched junction nucleotides: 2. The germline CDR1 and CDR2 sequences are ENHRY and SYGVKD. This CDR3 has 13 residues. CDR3 coding DNA: TGTGCCATCAGTGGGGACAGGGGGAATGAAGCTTTCTTT. Amino acids: CAISGDRGNEAFF.

The table lists this clonotype with a few counts. This rearrangement joins TRBV20-1 to TRBJ2-1; TRBD2 agrees at 11 bases. The V and J ends lost 5 bases and 8 bases, in that order; junction bases with no gene match: 5. The CDR3 totals 13 residues. Germline V gene data show CDR1 as DFQATT and CDR2 as SNEGSKA (reference sequence). The CDR3 loop reads CSAYSSGRYEQFF. The CDR3 nucleotides read TGCAGTGCTTATTCTAGCGGGAGGTATGAGCAGTTCTTC.

This clonotype came up a few times. The rearrangement links TRBV7-2 to TRBJ2-2; D possibly corresponds to TRBD2 (6 bases). V lost 1 base, J lost 8 bases, and 14 bases lay in between. From germline, CDR1 is SGHTA and CDR2 FQGNSA. The CDR3 has 15 amino acids. The CDR3 reads CASSLEHSGGGELFF. The CDR3 bases are TGTGCCAGCAGCTTAGAGCACAGCGGAGGGGGGGAGCTGTTTTTT.

In its sample, this clonotype was seen a few times. The V call is TRBV20-1, the J call TRBJ2-5; D is undetermined. Germline V gene sequence: CDR1 DFQATT, CDR2 SNEGSKA (reference sequence). The CDR3 contains 15 residues. The V gene lost 5 bases and the J gene lost 1 base, with 17 bases spanning the gap. CDR3 sequence: CSALQFPGVQETQYF. CDR3 sequence (DNA): TGCAGTGCTTTACAGTTCCCTGGGGTCCAAGAGACCCAGTACTTC.

In regard to this clonotype: The conserved phenylalanine or tryptophan normally closing the CDR3 is absent here, so this likely arose from a read error. J is TRBJ1-2 and V is TRBV5-1, with 9 nucleotides matching TRBD1. The V gene's germline CDR1 is SGHRS and CDR2 YFSETQ. Germline trimming cut 1 base from V and 7 bases from J; bases unmatched to any gene: 5. CDR3 length equals 14 residues. CDR3 amino acids: CASSLWTGESGYTL. The CDR3, as DNA: TGCGCCAGCAGCTTGTGGACAGGGGAAAGTGGCTACACCCTC.

The gene calls are TRBV30 and TRBJ2-4; no reliable D call. CDR1 and CDR2 (germline): GTSNPN, SVGIG (reference sequence). The V gene lost 2 bases and the J gene lost 10 bases, with 12 bases spanning the gap. The CDR3 sequence is 12 residues long. The CDR3 protein is CAWSTASPIQYF. The CDR3 DNA sequence: TGTGCCTGGAGTACCGCATCGCCAATTCAGTACTTC.

The J gene is TRBJ2-2, the V gene TRBV20-1; 10 bases are a match to TRBD2. This CDR3 region has 16 residues. V lost 3 bases and J lost 5; bases outside the gene matches: 9. Germline CDR1 DFQATT, CDR2 SNEGSKA (reference sequence). This CDR3 reads CSASLAGAVKTGELFF. As DNA, the CDR3 is TGCAGTGCTAGCCTAGCGGGAGCAGTAAAGACCGGGGAGCTGTTTTTT.

A remark on this clonotype: One end of the junction does not line up with germline, which may come from a read error. This chain links TRBV7-9 with TRBJ1-2; D is unclear. Germline CDR1 SEHNR, CDR2 FQNEAQ (reference sequence). The length of the CDR3 is 11 residues. CDR3: CASSLIYVYTF. In DNA, the CDR3 is TGTGCCAGCAGCTTAATCTATGTCTACACCTTC.

The V gene is TRBV27, the J gene TRBJ2-1; 12 bases align to TRBD2. The trim removed 5 bases at V and 2 bases at J, leaving 4 bases unmatched. The CDR3 is 16 amino acids. CDR1 and CDR2 (germline): MNHEY, SMNVEV (reference sequence). This CDR3 is CASSPGLAGPYNEQFF. Here the CDR3 DNA reads TGTGCCAGCAGTCCAGGACTAGCGGGACCCTACAATGAGCAGTTCTTC.

The chain joins TRBV20-1 to TRBJ2-7; 7 positions match TRBD1. Germline V gene lookup returns CDR1 DFQATT and CDR2 SNEGSKA (reference sequence). This CDR3 contains 11 residues. V shed 5 bases and J 6 bases; nucleotides not matched to a gene: 4. The DNA for the CDR3 is TGCAGTGCTTACAGGGGTCGCGAGCAGTACTTC. This encodes CSAYRGREQYF.

The CDR3 spells CASSLGGASVVDTQYF. The CDR3 bases are TGTGCCAGCAGCTTAGGGGGGGCTAGCGTGGTGGATACGCAGTATTTT. The chain combines TRBV11-2 with TRBJ2-3; D could derive from TRBD1 or TRBD2 (6 bases each). CDR1 is SGHAT and CDR2 is FQNNGV in the germline V gene. V was shortened by 1 base and J by 6 bases, with 17 bases between the two germline ends. CDR3 length: 16 residues.

This clonotype was counted ten times or more. The chain uses TRBV21-1 and TRBJ1-2. TRBV21-1 is a pseudogene segment. This CDR3 region has 15 residues. CDR3 sequence: CASSKARRLNRGYTF. CDR3 coding DNA: TGTGCCAGCAGCAAAGCGCGTAGGCTTAATAGGGGCTACACCTTC.

The J gene is TRBJ1-1, the V gene TRBV18; D uncertain. Trimming shortened V by 3 bases and J by 6 bases, and 17 bases separated the two germline ends. This CDR3 comprises 15 residues. Germline loops: CDR1 KGHSH, CDR2 LQKENI. CDR3 loop: CASSPPYSDIPEAFF. The CDR3 nucleotides are TGTGCCAGCTCACCCCCATACTCCGACATTCCTGAAGCTTTCTTT.

The chain couples TRBV10-3 to TRBJ1-2, with unresolved D. This CDR3 is 14 amino acids long. Germline V gives CDR1 ENHRY, CDR2 SYGVKD. The V end was cut by 2 bases, the J end by 8 bases, with 15 bases between. CDR3 residues: CAISENWVVGGYTF. In DNA form, the CDR3 reads TGTGCCATCAGTGAGAACTGGGTAGTGGGAGGCTACACCTTC.

CDR3 DNA sequence: TGTGCCAGCAGTACTAGCGGGGGTAGGGATACGCAGTATTTT. As protein: CASSTSGGRDTQYF. J is TRBJ2-3 and V is TRBV9, with 11 bases aligning to TRBD2. The CDR3 is 14 amino acids. V lost 5 bases and J lost 6; bases outside the gene matches: 5. Germline-derived CDR1 and CDR2 are SGDLS and YYNGEE. Together with reference TRBV9 and TRBJ2-3, the CDR3 gives the full variable domain: DSGVTQTPKHLITATGQRVTLRCSPRSGDLSVYWYQQSLDQGLQFLIQYYNGEERAKGNILERFSAQQFPDLHSELNLSSLELGDSALYFCASSTSGGRDTQYFGPGTRLTVL.

In this sample, this clonotype turned up a few times. V and J are TRBV20-1 and TRBJ1-5; tentatively, D is TRBD1 (6 bases). The length of the CDR3 is 13 residues. The germline V gene has CDR1 DFQATT and CDR2 SNEGSKA (reference sequence). Trimming pared 5 bases from V and 7 bases from J, leaving 15 bases between. This chain's CDR3 is CSAPLSRGQPQHF. The CDR3, as DNA: TGCAGTGCTCCCCTGAGCAGGGGACAGCCCCAGCATTTT.

This clonotype was observed a few times. V and J are TRBV4-2 and TRBJ2-2, with D perhaps matching TRBD1 (6 bases). Germline V lookup: CDR1 LGHNA, CDR2 YNFKEQ. Trimming pared 0 bases from V and 9 bases from J, leaving 14 bases between. CDR3 length: 15 amino acids. The CDR3 loop is CASSQDLGGNRELFF. As DNA, the CDR3 is TGTGCCAGCAGCCAAGATCTTGGGGGCAACAGGGAGCTGTTTTTT.

This clonotype has more than one count but fewer than ten. The chain has TRBV20-1 and TRBJ2-1, with D perhaps TRBD2 (6 bases). Germline V gene sequence: CDR1 DFQATT, CDR2 SNEGSKA (reference sequence). Trimming took off 1 base at V and 3 bases at J, with 13 bases between the two ends. The CDR3 covers 15 residues. The CDR3 DNA is TGCAGTGCTAGAGGAATGGCGGGAAACTACAATGAGCAGTTCTTC. Amino acid sequence: CSARGMAGNYNEQFF.

The genes are TRBV7-8 and TRBJ2-1; 7 positions agree with TRBD2. Trimming removed 5 bases from V and 8 bases from J; junction bases left unmatched: 9. Germline CDR1 is SGHVS and CDR2 is FQNEAQ. The CDR3 runs to 14 residues. DNA of the CDR3: TGTGCCAGCAGCCATAATAGCGGGCAGTATGAGCAGTTCTTC. This encodes CASSHNSGQYEQFF.

The rearrangement links TRBV14 to TRBJ1-4; unclear D gene. The V gene's germline CDR1 is SGHDN and CDR2 FVKESK. The CDR3 sequence is 13 residues long. V lost 1 base and J 6 bases, leaving 6 bases between the germline ends. The CDR3 DNA reads TGTGCCAGCAGCCAAGGCCAGGATGAAAAACTGTTTTTT. Protein product: CASSQGQDEKLFF.

This sequence joins TRBV9 and TRBJ1-1; a possible D gene is TRBD1 (5 bases). V lost 3 bases, J lost 1 base, and 19 bases lay in between. The CDR3 has 17 residues. CDR1 is SGDLS and CDR2 is YYNGEE in the germline V gene. The CDR3 DNA reads as TGTGCCAGCAGCGCGTACCCAGGGTTTGGTGGGAACACTGAAGCTTTCTTT. Residues: CASSAYPGFGGNTEAFF. The variable domain in full, completed from reference TRBV9 and TRBJ1-1, reads DSGVTQTPKHLITATGQRVTLRCSPRSGDLSVYWYQQSLDQGLQFLIQYYNGEERAKGNILERFSAQQFPDLHSELNLSSLELGDSALYFCASSAYPGFGGNTEAFFGQGTRLTVV.

This clonotype was observed a handful of times. This chain connects TRBV29-1 to TRBJ2-1; D possibly corresponds to TRBD1 (6 bases). V lost 0 bases and J 1 base, leaving 22 bases between the germline ends. This CDR3 is 19 amino acids long. Germline V gene data show CDR1 as SQVTM and CDR2 as ANQGSEA. The CDR3 protein is CSVEDPSGTQRTSYNEQFF. The CDR3 region has the DNA TGCAGCGTTGAAGATCCTTCTGGGACACAGCGGACGTCCTACAATGAGCAGTTCTTC.

V is TRBV6-5 and J is TRBJ2-1; 8 positions agree with TRBD2. The V and J ends lost 8 bases and 8 bases, in that order; junction bases with no gene match: 11. Germline V gene lookup returns CDR1 MNHEY and CDR2 SVGAGI. This CDR3 is 14 amino acids long. CDR3 nucleotides: TGTGCCAGCGCCCAAGCGGGGGCCACGCATGAGCAGTTCTTC. It is translated as CASAQAGATHEQFF.

The table lists this clonotype with a few counts. V and J are TRBV7-6 and TRBJ1-3; no reliable D call. The ends were cut back, 0 bases at V and 7 bases at J, with 13 bases in the middle. Germline V CDR1 and CDR2: SGHVS, FNYEAQ. There are 15 residues in the CDR3. The DNA for the CDR3 is TGTGCCAGCAGCTTAGCCGGGAACGACCCCAACACCATATATTTT. This sequence encodes CASSLAGNDPNTIYF.

The rearrangement joins TRBV20-1 to TRBJ2-1; 9 bases are shared with TRBD2. The CDR3 spans 16 residues. The V gene's germline CDR1 is DFQATT and CDR2 SNEGSKA (reference sequence). With V trimmed by 4 bases and J by 2 bases, 9 bases remained unmatched. The CDR3 here is CSAKGLAGLAYNEQFF. The DNA for the CDR3 is TGCAGTGCTAAGGGTCTAGCGGGACTTGCCTACAATGAGCAGTTCTTC.

Comment on this clonotype: One junction end does not reproduce the germline sequence, and a read error may be involved. This chain connects TRBV20-1 to TRBJ2-7; D is possibly TRBD2 (5 bases). CDR1 is DFQATT, CDR2 SNEGSKA, per germline (reference sequence). This CDR3 has 11 amino acids. The CDR3 loop is CGASPQYEQYF. CDR3 coding DNA: TGCGGTGCTAGCCCCCAATACGAGCAGTACTTC.

The chain joins TRBV20-1 to TRBJ1-5; D not resolved. Trimming removed 3 bases at V and 0 bases at J, with 15 bases between. The CDR3 loop spans 16 amino acids. CDR1 and CDR2 from the germline V gene are DFQATT and SNEGSKA (reference sequence). The CDR3 DNA reads as TGCAGTGCTAGCGATTCCGAACAACCTAGCAATCAGCCCCAGCATTTT. As protein: CSASDSEQPSNQPQHF.

This chain joins TRBV14 and TRBJ2-6; no clear D gene. Trimming left V 0 bases short and J 2 bases short, with 5 bases between. From germline, CDR1 is SGHDN and CDR2 FVKESK. This CDR3 contains 15 residues. In DNA, the CDR3 is TGTGCCAGCAGCCAAGATTGGGCTGGGGCCAACGTCCTGACTTTC. This codes for CASSQDWAGANVLTF.

V gene TRBV6-6 combines with J gene TRBJ1-1; 7 nucleotides align to TRBD1. Germline values: CDR1 MNHNY, CDR2 SVGAGI (reference sequence). Germline trimming cut 2 bases from V and 6 bases from J; bases unmatched to any gene: 6. CDR3 length equals 14 residues. The chain's CDR3 is CASSYAGGSAEAFF. CDR3 nucleotides: TGTGCCAGCAGTTACGCAGGGGGTAGCGCTGAAGCTTTCTTT.